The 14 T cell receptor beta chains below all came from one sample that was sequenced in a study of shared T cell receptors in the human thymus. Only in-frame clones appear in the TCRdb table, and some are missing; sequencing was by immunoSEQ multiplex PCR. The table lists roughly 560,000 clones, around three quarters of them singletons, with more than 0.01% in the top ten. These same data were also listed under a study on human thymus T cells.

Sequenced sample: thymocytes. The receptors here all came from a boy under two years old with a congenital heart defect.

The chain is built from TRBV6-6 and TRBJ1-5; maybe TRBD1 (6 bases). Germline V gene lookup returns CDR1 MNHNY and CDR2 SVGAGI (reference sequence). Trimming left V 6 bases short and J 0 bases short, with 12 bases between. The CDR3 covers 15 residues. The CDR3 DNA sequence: TGTGCCAGCAGAACGGACAGAGATAGCAATCAGCCCCAGCATTTT. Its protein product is CASRTDRDSNQPQHF.

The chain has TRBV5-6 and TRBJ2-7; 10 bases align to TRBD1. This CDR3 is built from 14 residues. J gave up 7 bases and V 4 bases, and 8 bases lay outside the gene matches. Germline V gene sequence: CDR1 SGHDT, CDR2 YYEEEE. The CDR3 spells CASSPGTGVEEQYF. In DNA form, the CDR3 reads TGTGCCAGCAGCCCCGGGACAGGGGTAGAGGAGCAGTACTTC.

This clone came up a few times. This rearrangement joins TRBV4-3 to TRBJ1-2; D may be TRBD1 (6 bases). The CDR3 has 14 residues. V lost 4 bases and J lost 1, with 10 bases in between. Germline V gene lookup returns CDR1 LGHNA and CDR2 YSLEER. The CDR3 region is CASSLTQGNYGYTF. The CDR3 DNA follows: TGCGCCAGCAGCCTCACACAGGGTAACTATGGCTACACCTTC.

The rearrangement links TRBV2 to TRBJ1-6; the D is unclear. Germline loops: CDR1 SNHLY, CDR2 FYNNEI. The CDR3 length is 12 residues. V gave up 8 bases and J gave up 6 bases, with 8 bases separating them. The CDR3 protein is CASSPVNSPLHF. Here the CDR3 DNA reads TGTGCCAGCTCCCCAGTTAATTCACCCCTCCACTTT.

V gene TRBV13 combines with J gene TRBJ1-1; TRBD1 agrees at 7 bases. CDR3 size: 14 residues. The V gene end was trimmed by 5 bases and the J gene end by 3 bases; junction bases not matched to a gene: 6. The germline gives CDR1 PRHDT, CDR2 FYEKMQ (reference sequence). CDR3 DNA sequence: TGTGCCAGCAGCGCGGGGACAGTGGACACTGAAGCTTTCTTT. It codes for CASSAGTVDTEAFF.

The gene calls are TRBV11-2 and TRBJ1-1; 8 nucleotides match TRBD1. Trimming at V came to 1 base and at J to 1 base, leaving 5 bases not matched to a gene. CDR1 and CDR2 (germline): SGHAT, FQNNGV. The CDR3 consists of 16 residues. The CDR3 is CASSLGGQGWNTEAFF. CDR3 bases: TGTGCCAGCAGCTTAGGTGGACAGGGTTGGAACACTGAAGCTTTCTTT.

The CDR3 DNA follows: TGTGCCAGCAGCCAAGATCTGTTACACCCCGTCTACGAGCAGTACTTC. Its protein product is CASSQDLLHPVYEQYF. V gene TRBV4-2 combines with J gene TRBJ2-7; D is uncertain. Trimming stripped 0 bases from V and 3 bases from J, with 15 bases between. CDR3 length equals 16 residues. Germline V gene sequence: CDR1 LGHNA, CDR2 YNFKEQ.

This chain's CDR3 is CASSSITRNTTVAKNIQYF. The CDR3 DNA follows: TGTGCCAGCAGTTCCATAACACGGAATACGACAGTAGCCAAAAACATTCAGTACTTC. The chain has TRBV28 and TRBJ2-4; tentative D call: TRBD1 (5 bases). V was clipped by 4 bases and J by 0 bases, with 22 bases between them. The germline V gene has CDR1 MDHEN and CDR2 SYDVKM. The CDR3 is made up of 19 amino acids.

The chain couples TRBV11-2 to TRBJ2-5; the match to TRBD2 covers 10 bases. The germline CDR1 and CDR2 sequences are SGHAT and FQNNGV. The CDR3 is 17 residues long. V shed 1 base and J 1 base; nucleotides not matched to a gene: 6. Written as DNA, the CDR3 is TGTGCCAGCAGCTTAGTAGGGGCTAGCGGGGGCCAAGAGACCCAGTACTTC. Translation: CASSLVGASGGQETQYF.

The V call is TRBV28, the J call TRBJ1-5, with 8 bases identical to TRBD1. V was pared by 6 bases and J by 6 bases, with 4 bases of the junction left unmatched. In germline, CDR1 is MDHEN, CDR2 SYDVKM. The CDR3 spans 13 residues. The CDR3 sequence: CASSRDRGQPQHF. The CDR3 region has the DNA TGTGCCAGCAGCCGAGACAGGGGTCAGCCCCAGCATTTT. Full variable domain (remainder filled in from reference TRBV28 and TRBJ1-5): DVKVTQSSRYLVKRTGEKVFLECVQDMDHENMFWYRQDPGLGLRLIYFSYDVKMKEKGDIPEGYSVSREKKERFSLILESASTNQTSMYLCASSRDRGQPQHFGDGTRLSIL.

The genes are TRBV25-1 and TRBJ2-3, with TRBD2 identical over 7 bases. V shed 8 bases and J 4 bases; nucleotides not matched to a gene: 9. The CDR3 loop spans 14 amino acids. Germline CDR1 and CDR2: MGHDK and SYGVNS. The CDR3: CASGGEGGADTQYF. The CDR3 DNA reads TGTGCCAGCGGCGGGGAGGGCGGCGCAGATACGCAGTATTTT.

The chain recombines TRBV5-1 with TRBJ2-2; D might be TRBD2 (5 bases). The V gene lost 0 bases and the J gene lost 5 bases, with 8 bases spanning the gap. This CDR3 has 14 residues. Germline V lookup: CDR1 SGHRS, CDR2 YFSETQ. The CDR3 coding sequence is TGCGCCAGCAGCTTGGCCTGGACTACCGGGGAGCTGTTTTTT. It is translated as CASSLAWTTGELFF.

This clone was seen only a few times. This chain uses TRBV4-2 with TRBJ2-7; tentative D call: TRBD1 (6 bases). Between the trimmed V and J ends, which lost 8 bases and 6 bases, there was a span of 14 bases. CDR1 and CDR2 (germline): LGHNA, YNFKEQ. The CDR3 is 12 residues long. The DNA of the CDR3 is TGTGCCAGCGGTATGGACAGCGCCGAGCAGTACTTC. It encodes CASGMDSAEQYF.

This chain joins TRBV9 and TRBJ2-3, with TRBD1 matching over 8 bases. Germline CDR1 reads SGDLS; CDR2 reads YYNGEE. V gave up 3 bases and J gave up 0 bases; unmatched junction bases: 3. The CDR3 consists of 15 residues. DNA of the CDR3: TGTGCCAGCAGCGGGCAGGGGGCAAGCACAGATACGCAGTATTTT. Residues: CASSGQGASTDTQYF.